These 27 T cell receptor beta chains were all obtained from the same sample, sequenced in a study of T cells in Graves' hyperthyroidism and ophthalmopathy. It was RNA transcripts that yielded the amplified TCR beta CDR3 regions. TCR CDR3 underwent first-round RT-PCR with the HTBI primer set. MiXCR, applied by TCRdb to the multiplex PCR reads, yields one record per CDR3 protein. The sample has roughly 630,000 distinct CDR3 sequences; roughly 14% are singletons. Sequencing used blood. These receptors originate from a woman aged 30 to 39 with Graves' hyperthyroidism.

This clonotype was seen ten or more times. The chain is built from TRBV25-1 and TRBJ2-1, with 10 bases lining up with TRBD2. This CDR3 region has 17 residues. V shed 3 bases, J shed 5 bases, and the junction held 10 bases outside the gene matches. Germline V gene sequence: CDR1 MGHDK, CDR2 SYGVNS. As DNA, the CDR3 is TGTGCCAGCAGTGACCTGATACTAGCGGGACTAAACAATGAGCAGTTCTTC. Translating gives CASSDLILAGLNNEQFF.

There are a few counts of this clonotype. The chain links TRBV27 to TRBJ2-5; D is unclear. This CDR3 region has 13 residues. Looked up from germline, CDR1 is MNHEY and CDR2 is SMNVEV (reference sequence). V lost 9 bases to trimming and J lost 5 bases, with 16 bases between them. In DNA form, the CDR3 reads TGTGCCAGTACCGACTTGGCGACGGAGACCCAGTACTTC. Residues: CASTDLATETQYF.

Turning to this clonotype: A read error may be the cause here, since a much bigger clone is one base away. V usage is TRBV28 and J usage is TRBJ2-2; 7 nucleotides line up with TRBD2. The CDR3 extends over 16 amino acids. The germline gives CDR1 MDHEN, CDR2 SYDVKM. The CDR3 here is CASSFGGRSVGGGLFF. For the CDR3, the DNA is TGTGCCAGCAGTTTTGGCGGGAGAAGTGTCGGCGGGGGGCTGTTTTTT.

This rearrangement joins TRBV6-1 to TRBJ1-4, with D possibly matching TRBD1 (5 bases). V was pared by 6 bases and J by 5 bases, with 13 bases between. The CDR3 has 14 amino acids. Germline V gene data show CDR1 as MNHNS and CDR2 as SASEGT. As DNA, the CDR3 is TGTGCCAGCAGGACGGACACTGAAAATGAAAAACTGTTTTTT. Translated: CASRTDTENEKLFF.

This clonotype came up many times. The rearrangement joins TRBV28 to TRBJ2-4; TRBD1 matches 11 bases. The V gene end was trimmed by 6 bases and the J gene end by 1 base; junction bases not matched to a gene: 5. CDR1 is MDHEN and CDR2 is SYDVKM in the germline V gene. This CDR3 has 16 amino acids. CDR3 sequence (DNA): TGTGCCAGCAGACGGACAGGGGGCAACGCCAAAAACATTCAGTACTTC. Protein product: CASRRTGGNAKNIQYF.

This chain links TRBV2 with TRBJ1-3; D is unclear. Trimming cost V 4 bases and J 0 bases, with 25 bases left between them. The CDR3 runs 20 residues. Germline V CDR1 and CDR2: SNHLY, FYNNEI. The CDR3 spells CASSGDGDLRFRSSGNTIYF. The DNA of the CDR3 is TGTGCCAGCAGTGGCGACGGGGATCTGCGTTTCAGGAGCTCTGGAAACACCATATATTTT.

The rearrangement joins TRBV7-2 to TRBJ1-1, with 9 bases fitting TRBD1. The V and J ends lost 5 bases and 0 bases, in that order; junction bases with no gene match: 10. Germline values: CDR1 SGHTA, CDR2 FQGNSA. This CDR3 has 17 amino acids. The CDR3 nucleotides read TGTGCCAGCAGCCAAAACGGACAGGGGACTCTGAACACTGAAGCTTTCTTT. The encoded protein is CASSQNGQGTLNTEAFF.

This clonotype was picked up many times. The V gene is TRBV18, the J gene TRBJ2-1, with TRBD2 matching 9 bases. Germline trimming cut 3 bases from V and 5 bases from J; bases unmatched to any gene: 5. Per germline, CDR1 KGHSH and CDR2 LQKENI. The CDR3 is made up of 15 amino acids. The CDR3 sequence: CASSPRLAENNEQFF. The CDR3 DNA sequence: TGTGCCAGCTCACCCCGACTAGCGGAAAACAATGAGCAGTTCTTC.

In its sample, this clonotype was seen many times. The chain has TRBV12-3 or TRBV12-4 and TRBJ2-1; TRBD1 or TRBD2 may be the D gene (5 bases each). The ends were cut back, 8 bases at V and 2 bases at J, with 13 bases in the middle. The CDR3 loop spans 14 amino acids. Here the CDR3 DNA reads TGTGCCAGCCACCGGGACCCAACCTACAATGAGCAGTTCTTC. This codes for CASHRDPTYNEQFF.

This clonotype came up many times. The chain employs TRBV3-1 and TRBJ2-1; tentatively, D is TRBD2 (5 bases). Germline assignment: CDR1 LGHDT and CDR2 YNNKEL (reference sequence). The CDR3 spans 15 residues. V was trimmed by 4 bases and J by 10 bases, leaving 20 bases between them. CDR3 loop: CASSPATAGLAEQFF. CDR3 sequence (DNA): TGTGCCAGCAGCCCGGCGACCGCTGGACTGGCCGAGCAGTTCTTC.

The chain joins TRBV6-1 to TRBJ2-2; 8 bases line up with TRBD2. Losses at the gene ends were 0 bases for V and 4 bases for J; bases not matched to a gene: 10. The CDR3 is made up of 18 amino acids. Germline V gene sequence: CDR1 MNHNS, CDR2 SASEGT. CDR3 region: CASSEAVVGRAATGELFF. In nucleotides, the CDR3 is TGTGCCAGCAGTGAAGCAGTTGTCGGGAGGGCAGCCACCGGGGAGCTGTTTTTT.

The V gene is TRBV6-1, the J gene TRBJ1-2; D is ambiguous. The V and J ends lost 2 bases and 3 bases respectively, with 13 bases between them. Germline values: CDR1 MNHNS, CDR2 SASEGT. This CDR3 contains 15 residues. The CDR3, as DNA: TGTGCCAGCAGTGAACCCGGACGGGCCGACTATGGCTACACCTTC. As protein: CASSEPGRADYGYTF.

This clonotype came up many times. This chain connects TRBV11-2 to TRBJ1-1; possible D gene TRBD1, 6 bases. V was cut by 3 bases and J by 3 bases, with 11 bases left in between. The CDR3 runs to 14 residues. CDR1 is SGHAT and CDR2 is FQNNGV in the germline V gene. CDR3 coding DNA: TGTGCCAGCAGCTTTGACGGGGGCTACACTGAAGCTTTCTTT. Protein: CASSFDGGYTEAFF.

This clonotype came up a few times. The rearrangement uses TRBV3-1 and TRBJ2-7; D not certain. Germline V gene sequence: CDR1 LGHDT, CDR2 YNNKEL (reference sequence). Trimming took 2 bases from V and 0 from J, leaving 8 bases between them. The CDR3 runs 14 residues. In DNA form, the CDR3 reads TGTGCCAGCAGCCAACTTGTGAGCTCCTACGAGCAGTACTTC. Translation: CASSQLVSSYEQYF.

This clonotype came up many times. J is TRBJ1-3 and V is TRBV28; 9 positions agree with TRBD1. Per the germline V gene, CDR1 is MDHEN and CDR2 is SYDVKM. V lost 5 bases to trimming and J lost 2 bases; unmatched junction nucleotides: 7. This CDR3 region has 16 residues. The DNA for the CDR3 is TGTGCCAGCAGTCCTATCCGGGACAGGGCTGGAAACACCATATATTTT. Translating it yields CASSPIRDRAGNTIYF.

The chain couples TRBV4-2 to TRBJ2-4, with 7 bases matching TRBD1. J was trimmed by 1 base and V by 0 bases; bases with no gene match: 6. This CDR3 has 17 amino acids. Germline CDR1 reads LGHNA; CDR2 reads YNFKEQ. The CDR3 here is CASSQEGQSFAKNIQYF. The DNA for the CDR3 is TGTGCCAGCAGCCAAGAGGGACAGTCCTTTGCCAAAAACATTCAGTACTTC.

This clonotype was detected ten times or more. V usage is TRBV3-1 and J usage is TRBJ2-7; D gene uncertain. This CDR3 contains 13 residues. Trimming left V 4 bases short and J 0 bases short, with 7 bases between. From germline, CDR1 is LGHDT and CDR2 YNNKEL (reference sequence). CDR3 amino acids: CASSPLSSYEQYF. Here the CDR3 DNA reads TGTGCCAGCAGCCCCTTAAGCTCCTACGAGCAGTACTTC.

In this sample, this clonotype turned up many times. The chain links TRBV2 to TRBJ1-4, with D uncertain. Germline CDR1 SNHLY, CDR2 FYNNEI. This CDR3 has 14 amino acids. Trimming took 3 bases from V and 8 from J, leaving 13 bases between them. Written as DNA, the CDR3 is TGTGCCAGCAGTGAGAGCGGAGGATACGAAAAACTGTTTTTT. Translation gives CASSESGGYEKLFF.

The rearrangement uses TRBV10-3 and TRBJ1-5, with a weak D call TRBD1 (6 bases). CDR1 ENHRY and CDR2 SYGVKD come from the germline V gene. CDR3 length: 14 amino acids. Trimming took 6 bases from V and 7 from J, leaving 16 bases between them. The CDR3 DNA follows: TGTGCCATCAGGACAGGCCGACTTGGACAGCCCCAGCATTTT. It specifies CAIRTGRLGQPQHF.

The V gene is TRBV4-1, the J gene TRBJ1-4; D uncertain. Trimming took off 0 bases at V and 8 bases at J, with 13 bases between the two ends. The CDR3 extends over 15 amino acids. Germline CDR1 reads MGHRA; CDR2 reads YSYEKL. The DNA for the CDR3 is TGCGCCAGCAGCCAAGATCTCAGCGTATTGGAAAAACTGTTTTTT. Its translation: CASSQDLSVLEKLFF.

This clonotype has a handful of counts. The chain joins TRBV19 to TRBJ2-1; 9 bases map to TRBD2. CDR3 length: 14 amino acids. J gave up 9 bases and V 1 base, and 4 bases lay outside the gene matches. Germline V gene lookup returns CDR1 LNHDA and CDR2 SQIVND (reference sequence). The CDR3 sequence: CASSIGGRAGEQFF. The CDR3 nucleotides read TGTGCCAGTAGTATAGGCGGGAGGGCCGGTGAGCAGTTCTTC. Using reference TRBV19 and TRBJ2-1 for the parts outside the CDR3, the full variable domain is DGGITQSPKYLFRKEGQNVTLSCEQNLNHDAMYWYRQDPGQGLRLIYYSQIVNDFQKGDIAEGYSVSREKKESFPLTVTSAQKNPTAFYLCASSIGGRAGEQFFGPGTRLTVL.

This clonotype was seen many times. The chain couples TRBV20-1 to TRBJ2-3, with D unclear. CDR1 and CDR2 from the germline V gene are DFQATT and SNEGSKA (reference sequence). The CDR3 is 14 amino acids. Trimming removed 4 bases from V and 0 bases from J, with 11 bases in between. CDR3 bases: TGCAGTGCTATGCTGAGCGCGAGCACAGATACGCAGTATTTT. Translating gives CSAMLSASTDTQYF.

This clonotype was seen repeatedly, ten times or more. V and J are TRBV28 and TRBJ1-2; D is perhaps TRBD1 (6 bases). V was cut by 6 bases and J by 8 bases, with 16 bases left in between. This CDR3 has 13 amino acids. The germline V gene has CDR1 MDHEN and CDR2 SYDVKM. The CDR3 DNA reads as TGTGCCAGCAGAGGGGCAGGGGCGGAGGGCTACACCTTC. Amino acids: CASRGAGAEGYTF.

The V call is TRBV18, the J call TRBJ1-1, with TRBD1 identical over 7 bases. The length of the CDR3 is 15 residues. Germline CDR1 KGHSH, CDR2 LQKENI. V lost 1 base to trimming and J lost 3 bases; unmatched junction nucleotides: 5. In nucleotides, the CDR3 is TGTGCCAGCTCACCACAGGGGGCTTGGGACACTGAAGCTTTCTTT. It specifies CASSPQGAWDTEAFF.

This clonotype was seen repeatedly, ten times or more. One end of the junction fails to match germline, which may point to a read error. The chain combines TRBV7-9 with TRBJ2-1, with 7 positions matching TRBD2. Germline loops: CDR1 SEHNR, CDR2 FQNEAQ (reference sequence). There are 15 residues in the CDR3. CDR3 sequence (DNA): TGTGCCAGCAGCTTAGCGGGAGGGCCCTACGATGAGCAGTTCTTC. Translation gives CASSLAGGPYDEQFF. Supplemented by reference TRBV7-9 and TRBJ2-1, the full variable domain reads DTGVSQNPRHKITKRGQNVTFRCDPISEHNRLYWYRQTLGQGPEFLTYFQNEAQLEKSRLLSDRFSAERPKGSFSTLEIQRTEQGDSAMYLCASSLAGGPYDEQFFGPGTRLTVL.

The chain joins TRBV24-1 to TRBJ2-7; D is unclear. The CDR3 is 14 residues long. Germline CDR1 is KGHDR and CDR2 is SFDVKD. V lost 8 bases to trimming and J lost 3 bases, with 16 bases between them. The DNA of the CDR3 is TGTGCCACCACCAAGGTCAAGTGGTGCTACGAGCAGTACTTC. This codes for CATTKVKWCYEQYF.

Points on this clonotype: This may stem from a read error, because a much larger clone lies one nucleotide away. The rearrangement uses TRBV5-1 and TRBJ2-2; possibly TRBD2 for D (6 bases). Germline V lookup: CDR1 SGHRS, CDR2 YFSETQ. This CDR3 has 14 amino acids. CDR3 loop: CASSLILNTGGLFF. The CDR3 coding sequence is TGCGCCAGCAGCTTGATCCTTAACACCGGGGGGCTGTTTTTT.